Each of the 18 T cell receptor beta chains below was sequenced from the same sample in a study of memory CD4+ T cells and cytomegalovirus serostatus. Using immunoSEQ multiplex PCR, the repertoire was profiled, and TCRdb retains in-frame clones only, with some absent. The sample contains around 30,000 clones, roughly 80% of which appear only once. The sort gate was single viable CD3+CD4+CD8-CD45RO+ cells for memory CD4+ T cells. The source material was memory CD4+ T cells from blood. The receptors shown here come from an adult in good health and CMV-seronegative. Some clones in this sample may be carry-over from other donors' samples.

This sequence joins TRBV27 and TRBJ1-1, with 7 bases lining up with TRBD1. Unmatched junction bases numbered 8, after V lost 4 bases and J lost 6 bases. This CDR3 has 14 residues. CDR1 and CDR2 (germline): MNHEY, SMNVEV (reference sequence). CDR3 DNA: TGTGCCAGCAGTTCGATACAGGGGAGGGCTGAAGCTTTCTTT. Protein sequence: CASSSIQGRAEAFF.

V is TRBV7-3 and J is TRBJ2-1; possibly TRBD2 for D (6 bases). V was shortened by 5 bases and J by 1 base, with 12 bases between the two germline ends. CDR1 is SGHTA and CDR2 is FQGTGA in the germline V gene. The CDR3 contains 15 residues. The CDR3 nucleotides are TGTGCCAGCAGCGGGATAGCGGCTTCCTACAATGAGCAGTTCTTC. It translates to CASSGIAASYNEQFF.

This chain's CDR3 is CAISESGGNFGGNEQFF. For the CDR3, the DNA is TGTGCCATCAGTGAGTCAGGGGGGAATTTCGGCGGCAATGAGCAGTTCTTC. This chain uses TRBV10-3 with TRBJ2-1, with D perhaps being TRBD1 or TRBD2 (6 bases each). This CDR3 comprises 17 residues. V lost 0 bases, J lost 6 bases, and 18 bases lay in between. CDR1 ENHRY and CDR2 SYGVKD come from the germline V gene.

V and J are TRBV28 and TRBJ1-2, with no clear D. The V end lost 2 bases, the J end lost 4 bases, and 5 bases lay between the germline ends. Germline CDR1 reads MDHEN; CDR2 reads SYDVKM. The length of the CDR3 is 12 residues. CDR3 DNA sequence: TGTGCCAGCAGTTTACTATTCTATGGCTACACCTTC. Protein sequence: CASSLLFYGYTF.

This clone appeared once. The V call is TRBV2, the J call TRBJ2-3, with TRBD2 matching 13 bases. V lost 4 bases to trimming and J lost 0 bases; unmatched junction nucleotides: 7. The CDR3 runs to 18 residues. Germline lookup yields CDR1 SNHLY and CDR2 FYNNEI. CDR3 nucleotide sequence: TGTGCCAGCAGTGCAACTAGCGGGGGGGTAACGAGCACAGATACGCAGTATTTT. It translates to CASSATSGGVTSTDTQYF. Supplemented by reference TRBV2 and TRBJ2-3, the full variable domain reads EPEVTQTPSHQVTQMGQEVILRCVPISNHLYFYWYRQILGQKVEFLVSFYNNEISEKSEIFDDQFSVERPDGSNFTLKIRSTKLEDSAMYFCASSATSGGVTSTDTQYFGPGTRLTVL.

This clone turned up a few times. The junction and the germline gene differ at one end; a read error may be behind it. The chain employs TRBV7-7 and TRBJ2-3; 11 bases are a match to TRBD2. Germline V gene lookup returns CDR1 SSHAT and CDR2 FNYEAQ (reference sequence). This CDR3 comprises 20 residues. The CDR3: CASSLAFGCVAGGPVDTQYF. Written as DNA, the CDR3 is TGTGCTAGCAGCTTAGCGTTTGGTTGTGTAGCGGGGGGGCCGGTAGATACGCAGTATTTT.

The chain combines TRBV4-2 with TRBJ2-5; a possible D gene is TRBD2 (5 bases). The CDR3 contains 15 residues. Germline CDR1 LGHNA, CDR2 YNFKEQ. V lost 1 base, J lost 5 bases, and 14 bases lay in between. The CDR3 bases are TGTGCCAGCAGCCAAGCGACCGGGATAGGCGAGACCCAGTACTTC. Encoded protein: CASSQATGIGETQYF.

The sample holds one count of this clone. The chain uses TRBV7-9 and TRBJ2-1, with TRBD2 matching 13 bases. This CDR3 contains 17 residues. J was trimmed by 1 base and V by 5 bases; bases with no gene match: 5. Looked up from germline, CDR1 is SEHNR and CDR2 is FQNEAQ (reference sequence). The CDR3, as DNA: TGTGCCAGCAGCGTAACTAGCGGGGGGGGTTCCTACAATGAGCAGTTCTTC. It yields the protein CASSVTSGGGSYNEQFF.

This clone occurred once. The rearrangement joins TRBV15 to TRBJ2-4, with D possibly TRBD1 on 6 matching bases. Between the trimmed V and J ends, which lost 5 bases and 0 bases, there was a span of 17 bases. The CDR3 loop spans 17 amino acids. Germline CDR1 reads LNHNV; CDR2 reads YYDKDF (reference sequence). The CDR3 protein is CATSPETGILAKNIQYF. As DNA, the CDR3 is TGTGCCACCAGCCCGGAAACAGGGATTCTAGCCAAAAACATTCAGTACTTC.

This CDR3 is CASSLGVRASYEQYF. The CDR3 region has the DNA TGTGCCAGCAGCTTAGGGGTCAGGGCCTCCTACGAGCAGTACTTC. The gene calls are TRBV11-2 and TRBJ2-7; tentatively, D is TRBD1 (5 bases). Germline CDR1 and CDR2: SGHAT and FQNNGV. The V end was cut by 1 base, the J end by 0 bases, with 10 bases between. This CDR3 region has 15 residues.

The rearrangement joins TRBV7-9 to TRBJ2-7; D possibly corresponds to TRBD1 (6 bases). CDR3 length: 14 amino acids. V lost 1 base and J lost 6, with 13 bases in between. CDR1 is SEHNR, CDR2 FQNEAQ, per germline (reference sequence). This chain's CDR3 is CASSLDLGQTEQYF. The CDR3 region has the DNA TGTGCCAGCAGCTTAGATCTGGGACAAACCGAGCAGTACTTC. Drawing the rest from reference TRBV7-9 and TRBJ2-7, the complete variable domain is DTGVSQNPRHKITKRGQNVTFRCDPISEHNRLYWYRQTLGQGPEFLTYFQNEAQLEKSRLLSDRFSAERPKGSFSTLEIQRTEQGDSAMYLCASSLDLGQTEQYFGPGTRLTVT.

This sequence joins TRBV5-6 and TRBJ1-2, with D possibly TRBD1 on 5 matching bases. Trimming shortened V by 7 bases and J by 0 bases, and 16 bases separated the two germline ends. The CDR3 contains 15 residues. Germline lookup yields CDR1 SGHDT and CDR2 YYEEEE. The CDR3: CASGAGTIANYGYTF. Here the CDR3 DNA reads TGTGCCAGCGGCGCAGGGACTATCGCTAACTATGGCTACACCTTC.

This clone occurred once. The same CDR3 arises from other DNA sequences in this sample as well. This chain connects TRBV30 to TRBJ1-3; D is perhaps TRBD1 (5 bases). The CDR3 loop spans 11 amino acids. The V end lost 4 bases, the J end lost 4 bases, and 5 bases lay between the germline ends. CDR1 GTSNPN and CDR2 SVGIG come from the germline V gene (reference sequence). CDR3 DNA: TGTGCCTGGACAGGGGGAAACACCATATATTTT. This encodes CAWTGGNTIYF.

The V gene is TRBV4-2, the J gene TRBJ2-5, with unresolved D. The length of the CDR3 is 13 residues. Germline V lookup: CDR1 LGHNA, CDR2 YNFKEQ. The V end lost 0 bases, the J end lost 7 bases, and 9 bases lay between the germline ends. The CDR3 spells CASSQEGTRTQYF. The CDR3 DNA reads TGTGCCAGCAGCCAAGAGGGCACGCGGACCCAGTACTTC.

The J gene is TRBJ2-2, the V gene TRBV7-2; D unclear. There are 11 residues in the CDR3. Per the germline V gene, CDR1 is SGHTA and CDR2 is FQGNSA. V lost 2 bases and J 6 bases, leaving 1 base between the germline ends. The DNA of the CDR3 is TGTGCCAGCAGCTTACCCGGGGAGCTGTTTTTT. Translated, it gives CASSLPGELFF.

This sequence joins TRBV7-9 and TRBJ1-1, with D possibly being TRBD1 (5 bases). This CDR3 is built from 16 residues. The ends were cut back, 3 bases at V and 0 bases at J, with 14 bases in the middle. Germline V gene sequence: CDR1 SEHNR, CDR2 FQNEAQ (reference sequence). The CDR3 nucleotides are TGTGCCAGCAGCTTTGGCGGGGCAGGCTTGAACACTGAAGCTTTCTTT. This encodes CASSFGGAGLNTEAFF.

The gene calls are TRBV6-5 and TRBJ2-2; D gene ambiguous. V lost 0 bases to trimming and J lost 6 bases, with 11 bases between them. The CDR3 sequence is 15 residues long. Germline V CDR1 and CDR2: MNHEY, SVGAGI. CDR3 bases: TGTGCCAGCAGTTACTCGATTAAAAATTCCGGGGAGCTGTTTTTT. Protein: CASSYSIKNSGELFF.

This chain joins TRBV7-2 and TRBJ2-2; D not resolved. The length of the CDR3 is 14 residues. The V and J ends lost 4 bases and 4 bases respectively, with 10 bases between them. In germline, CDR1 is SGHTA, CDR2 FQGNSA. The CDR3 DNA reads as TGTGCCAGCAGCTCCACCAGGAGCACCGGGGAGCTGTTTTTT. Its protein is CASSSTRSTGELFF.